This T cell receptor beta chain was obtained from a study of cytotoxic CD8 clonotypes in ibrutinib-treated CLL. Whole-study results and caveats: Sampling of sustained-remission and progressing patients occurred at differing times. Baseline levels of clonality went above those of age-matched healthy donors and moved with circulating CD8+ T-cell counts.

As to this clone: Its specificity is not known.

Sequencing used immunoSEQ multiplex PCR; TCRdb keeps in-frame clones, though not all of them. The sample has 330,000 or so clones, under 70% seen once. This clonotype was sampled from a human donor with chronic lymphocytic leukemia. The specimen was PBMCs, collected after 36 months of ibrutinib treatment.

The CDR3 loop reads CASSVRGSLYEQYF. CDR3 in DNA: TGTGCCAGCAGTGTCAGGGGGTCCCTCTACGAGCAGTACTTC. The chain couples TRBV27 to TRBJ2-7; TRBD1 matches 7 bases. The CDR3 is 14 residues long. V lost 5 bases and J lost 3; bases outside the gene matches: 7. Germline CDR1 MNHEY, CDR2 SMNVEV (reference sequence).